Listed here are 4 T cell receptor beta chains from one sample, sequenced in a study of shared clonotypes between healthy human individuals. Method: immunoSEQ multiplex PCR; TCRdb's copy keeps in-frame clones and lacks some. Among 1,400,000 or so clones, 98% to 99% were seen once, and the ten largest hold 0.36%. What was sequenced was naive CD4+ T cells sorted from blood. The subset: CD45RA+ positively selected. Source of these receptors: a man aged 25-40 years in good health.

Comment on this clone: Other DNA sequences within the sample encode an identical CDR3. The chain recombines TRBV18 with TRBJ2-7, with unresolved D. This CDR3 spans 12 amino acids. Germline CDR1 and CDR2: KGHSH and LQKENI. Trimming removed 6 bases from V and 0 bases from J, with 6 bases in between. The CDR3 DNA sequence: TGTGCCAGCTCGCCGAGCTCCTACGAGCAGTACTTC. The encoded protein is CASSPSSYEQYF.

This chain uses TRBV6-1 with TRBJ2-3; 10 positions agree with TRBD2. The germline V gene encodes CDR1 MNHNS and CDR2 SASEGT. J lost 4 bases, V lost 5 bases, and 3 bases had no gene match. The CDR3 spans 14 residues. CDR3 nucleotides: TGTGCCAGCAGTTGGACTAGCGGCTCAGATACGCAGTATTTT. Its translation: CASSWTSGSDTQYF.

The chain carries TRBV5-4 and TRBJ1-1, with 7 bases lining up with TRBD1. CDR1 is SGHNT and CDR2 is YYREEE in the germline V gene (reference sequence). The CDR3 loop spans 15 amino acids. V lost 4 bases and J lost 0; bases outside the gene matches: 6. The CDR3, as DNA: TGTGCCAGCAGCCTGCCGGGACAGTTGAACACTGAAGCTTTCTTT. Protein product: CASSLPGQLNTEAFF.

The genes are TRBV18 and TRBJ2-7; 7 nucleotides align to TRBD2. CDR1 KGHSH and CDR2 LQKENI come from the germline V gene. V lost 3 bases and J lost 0; bases outside the gene matches: 5. The CDR3 extends over 15 amino acids. The CDR3: CASSPGGLSSYEQYF. In nucleotides, the CDR3 is TGTGCCAGCTCACCCGGGGGACTAAGCTCCTACGAGCAGTACTTC.